The TCR beta chain under discussion was sequenced for a study of cytomegalovirus exposure and HLA in healthy donors. V shed 9 bases and J 0 bases; nucleotides not matched to a gene: 6. The germline CDR1 and CDR2 sequences are LNHDA and SQIVND (reference sequence). This CDR3 region has 14 residues. Those who donated were healthy bone marrow donors. Study-wide results and limits: Accurate HLA-A and HLA-B prediction from TCR beta sequences was reported for most subjects. In a later analysis, CMV-associated beta chains were mostly HLA-associated, it appeared. In terms of immune exposure information, only CMV serostatus was available.

PCR primers comprised 60 Vbeta and 13 Jbeta primers. The method was immunoSEQ multiplex PCR; TCRdb's version includes in-frame clones alone and lacks a portion of them. This sample contains some 130,000 clones. Remarks on this clone: What it recognizes is unknown.

J is TRBJ2-3 and V is TRBV19; TRBD2 matches 7 bases. The source is a woman in her 40s in good health and CMV-seronegative. Material: PBMCs. The CDR3 sequence is CARGGIVSTDTQYF. CDR3 sequence (DNA): TGTGCCAGGGGGGGGATTGTTAGCACAGATACGCAGTATTTT.